This TCR beta chain was documented in a study of CD8+CD57+ T cells in acquired aplastic anemia. Overall study: Sorted CD4+ and CD8+ cells yielded 3 to 3.5 ug of DNA on average.

Investigators profiled TCR beta VDJ and CDR3 from genomic DNA template. From the reads, TCRdb called clonotypes with MiXCR, one entry per CDR3 protein. The table has about 160,000 distinct CDR3 sequences, approximately 44% seen once. This clonotype was picked up a small number of times. Its cognate antigen is unknown. At one of its ends the junction is not consistent with the germline gene, which may arise from a read error. The CDR3 covers 15 residues. Germline-derived CDR1 and CDR2 are ENHRY and SYGVKD. Notes on the study in general: Patient and control CD8+ Simpson's diversity was not significantly different. In common between the patients and the controls were nearly 30 CD8+ CDR3 sequences.

Sequencing was done on patients that had shown CD8+CD57+ cell expansion by flow cytometry. Sample: sorted CD4+, CD8+, or CD8+CD57+ T cells (not recorded which) from PBMCs. The receptor was isolated from a human donor with aplastic anemia. The V and J genes are TRBV10-3 and TRBJ2-2, with 9 bases that match TRBD2. The CDR3 DNA reads as TGTGCCAGCAGTTACTTAGCGGGAGCGACCGGGGAGCCGTTTTTT. As protein: CASSYLAGATGEPFF.